A selection of T cell receptor beta chains follows, all from one sample in a study of blood T cells in healthy people across ages. TCRdb used MiXCR to reprocess the 5' RACE reads, holding one entry per CDR3 protein. The table includes some 1.5 million distinct CDR3 sequences, 25% to 30% detected once. The sequencing sample was made of blood. The receptors were gathered from a woman aged 25 to 39 in good health. Both conserved end residues are part of each CDR3. Each record gives: J gene, V gene, D gene, CDR3 length, clone size, CDR3 DNA, CDR3 protein. D genes are given only for firm matches. Clone size is given for some rows only: seen once, a few or many times, or a class if the clone is expanded.

TRBJ2-1 TRBV12-3/TRBV12-4 TRBD2 17 NA TGTGCCAGCAGTGTTCCTAGCGGGAGGATCCCCTACAATGAGCAGTTCTTC CASSVPSGRIPYNEQFF
TRBJ2-3 TRBV28 NA 13 few TGTGCCAGCAGGAGACCGGAGGTGGATACGCAGTATTTT CASRRPEVDTQYF
TRBJ2-7 TRBV7-8 TRBD2 15 many TGTGCCAGCAGCTTTCGGACTAGCGGGAACTACGAGCAGTACTTC CASSFRTSGNYEQYF
TRBJ2-1 TRBV5-1 NA 15 NA TGCGCCAGCAGTTGGACGCCCGTCTCCTACAATGAGCAGTTCTTC CASSWTPVSYNEQFF
TRBJ1-5 TRBV6-1 NA 16 few TGTGCCAGCAGACTGCGGGGGACGCGATCCAATCAGCCCCAGCATTTT CASRLRGTRSNQPQHF
TRBJ2-2 TRBV11-2 NA 14 few TGTGCCAGCAGCTTGGGCAGGGGGGCCGGGGAGCTGTTTTTT CASSLGRGAGELFF
TRBJ1-1 TRBV18 NA 15 NA TGTGCCAGCTCACAGGGTGTCGGGAGCGACACTGAAGCTTTCTTT CASSQGVGSDTEAFF
TRBJ2-7 TRBV28 NA 15 many TGTGCCAGCAGCCTGCCGGACACATTCCCCTCCGAGCAGTACTTC CASSLPDTFPSEQYF
TRBJ2-1 TRBV12-3/TRBV12-4 NA 16 NA TGTGCCAGCAGCTCCGCCTGGGGGCGCACCTACAGTGAGCAGTTCTTC CASSSAWGRTYSEQFF
TRBJ1-5 TRBV5-1 NA 15 NA TGCGCCAGCAGCTTGCAGGGGCCAACCCCCCAGCCCCAGCATTTT CASSLQGPTPQPQHF
TRBJ2-1 TRBV15 TRBD2 16 NA TGTGCCACCAGCAGAGTCGGCAGCGGGGGATACAATGAGCAGTTCTTC CATSRVGSGGYNEQFF
TRBJ2-5 TRBV4-3 NA 14 many TGCGCCAGCAGCCAATGGGGGACCCAAGAGACCCAGTACTTC CASSQWGTQETQYF
TRBJ1-6 TRBV18 TRBD1 14 few TGTGCCAGCTCACCACAGGGGGCAGGTTCACCCCTCCACTTT CASSPQGAGSPLHF
TRBJ2-7 TRBV7-2 TRBD2 18 NA TGTGCCAGCAGCTTTGCCCAGCCCCTAGCGGGGGTGACCTACGAGCAGTACTTC CASSFAQPLAGVTYEQYF
TRBJ1-5 TRBV18 TRBD1 14 few TGTGCCAGCTCATCGACAGGGCAGGGTCAGCCCCAGCATTTT CASSSTGQGQPQHF
TRBJ2-3 TRBV12-3/TRBV12-4 NA 11 once TGTGCCAGCGTGTTAGCAGATACGCAGTATTTT CASVLADTQYF
TRBJ2-7 TRBV5-1 NA 15 many TGCGCCAGCAGCGATAGCGGACCCAGAACCGACGAGCAGTACTTC CASSDSGPRTDEQYF
TRBJ2-3 TRBV5-1 NA 16 few TGCGCCAGCAGCTTGCCCGACGGGACTAGCACAGATACGCAGTATTTT CASSLPDGTSTDTQYF
TRBJ2-1 TRBV13 TRBD2 17 NA TGTGCCAGCAGCTTAGGATTAGGACTAGCCGCGCTAGAGGAGCAGTTCTTC CASSLGLGLAALEEQFF
TRBJ2-5 TRBV4-1 NA 15 few TGCGCCAGCAGCCAAGATAGAAAGGTTCAAGAGACCCAGTACTTC CASSQDRKVQETQYF
TRBJ1-5 TRBV15 NA 15 NA TGTGCCACCATCGGGACTTATGGGGTTAGTCAGCCCCAGCATTTT CATIGTYGVSQPQHF